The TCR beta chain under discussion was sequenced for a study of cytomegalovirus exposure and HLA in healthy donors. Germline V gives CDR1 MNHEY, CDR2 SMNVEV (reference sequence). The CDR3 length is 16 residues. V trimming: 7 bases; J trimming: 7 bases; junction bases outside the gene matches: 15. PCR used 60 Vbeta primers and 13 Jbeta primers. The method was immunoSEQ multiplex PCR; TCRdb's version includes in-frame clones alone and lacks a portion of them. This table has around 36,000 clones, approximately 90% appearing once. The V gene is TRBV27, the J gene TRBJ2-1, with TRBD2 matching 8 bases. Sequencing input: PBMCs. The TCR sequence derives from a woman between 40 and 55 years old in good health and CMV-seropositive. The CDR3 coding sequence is TGTGCCAGCAATGTCTTTCGGGGGGGCCTCGTGAATGAGCAGTTCTTC. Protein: CASNVFRGGLVNEQFF.